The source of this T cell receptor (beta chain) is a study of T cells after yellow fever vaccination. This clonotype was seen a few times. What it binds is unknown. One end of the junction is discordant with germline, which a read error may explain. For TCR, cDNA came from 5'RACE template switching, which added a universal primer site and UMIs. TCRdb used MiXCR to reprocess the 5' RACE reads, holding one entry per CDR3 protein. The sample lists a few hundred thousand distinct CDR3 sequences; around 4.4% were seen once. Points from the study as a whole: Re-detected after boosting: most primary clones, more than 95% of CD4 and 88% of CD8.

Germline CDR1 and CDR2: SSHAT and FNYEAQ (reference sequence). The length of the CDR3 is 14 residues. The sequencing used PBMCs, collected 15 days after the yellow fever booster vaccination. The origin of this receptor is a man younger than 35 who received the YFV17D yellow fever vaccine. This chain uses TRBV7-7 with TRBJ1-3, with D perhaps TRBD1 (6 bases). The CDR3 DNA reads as TGTGCTAGCAGCGCCAGGGGATTTGGAAACACCATATATTTT. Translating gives CASSARGFGNTIYF. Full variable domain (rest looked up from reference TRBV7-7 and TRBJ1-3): GAGVSQSPRYKVTKRGQDVTLRCDPISSHATLYWYQQALGQGPEFLTYFNYEAQPDKSGLPSDRFSAERPEGSISTLTIQRTEQRDSAMYRCASSARGFGNTIYFGEGSWLTVV.